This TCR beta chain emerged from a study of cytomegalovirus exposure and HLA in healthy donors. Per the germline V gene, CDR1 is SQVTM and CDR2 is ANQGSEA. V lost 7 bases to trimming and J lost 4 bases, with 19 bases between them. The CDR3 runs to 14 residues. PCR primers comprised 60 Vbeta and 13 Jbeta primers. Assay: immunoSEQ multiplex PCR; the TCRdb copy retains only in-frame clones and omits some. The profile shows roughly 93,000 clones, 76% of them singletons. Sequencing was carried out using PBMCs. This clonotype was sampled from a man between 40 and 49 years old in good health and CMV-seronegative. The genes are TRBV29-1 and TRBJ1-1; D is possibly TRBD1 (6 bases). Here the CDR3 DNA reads TGCAGCGCCGGCCTGGGGGCAGTTGGCACTGAAGCTTTCTTT. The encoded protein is CSAGLGAVGTEAFF. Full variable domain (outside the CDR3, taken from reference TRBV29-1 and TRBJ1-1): SAVISQKPSRDICQRGTSLTIQCQVDSQVTMMFWYRQQPGQSLTLIATANQGSEATYESGFVIDKFPISRPNLTFSTLTVSNMSPEDSSIYLCSAGLGAVGTEAFFGQGTRLTVV.